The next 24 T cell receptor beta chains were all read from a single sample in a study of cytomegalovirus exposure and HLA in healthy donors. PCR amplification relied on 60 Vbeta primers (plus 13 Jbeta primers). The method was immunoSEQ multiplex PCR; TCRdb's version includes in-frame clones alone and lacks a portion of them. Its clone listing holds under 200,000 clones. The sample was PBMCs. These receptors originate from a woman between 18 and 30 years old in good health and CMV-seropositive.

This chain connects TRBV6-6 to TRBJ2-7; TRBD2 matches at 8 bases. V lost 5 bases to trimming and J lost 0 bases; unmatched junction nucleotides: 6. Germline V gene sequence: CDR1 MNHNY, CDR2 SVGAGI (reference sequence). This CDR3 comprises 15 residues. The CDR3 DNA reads TGTGCCAGCAGTCTTCCCGGGACTAGCTCCTACGAGCAGTACTTC. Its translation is CASSLPGTSSYEQYF.

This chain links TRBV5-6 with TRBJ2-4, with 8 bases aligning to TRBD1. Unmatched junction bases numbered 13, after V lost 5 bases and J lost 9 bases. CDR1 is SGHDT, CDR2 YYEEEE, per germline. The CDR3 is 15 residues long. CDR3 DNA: TGTGCCAGCAGGCCCGACAGGGGACGTAATGGCATTCAGTACTTC. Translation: CASRPDRGRNGIQYF.

The CDR3 spells CASSEGLEASTDTQYF. CDR3 DNA: TGTGCCAGCAGTGAAGGTTTAGAGGCTAGCACAGATACGCAGTATTTT. This rearrangement joins TRBV25-1 to TRBJ2-3, with no clear D. The CDR3 extends over 16 amino acids. The germline gives CDR1 MGHDK, CDR2 SYGVNS. Trimming took 2 bases from V and 0 from J, leaving 12 bases between them.

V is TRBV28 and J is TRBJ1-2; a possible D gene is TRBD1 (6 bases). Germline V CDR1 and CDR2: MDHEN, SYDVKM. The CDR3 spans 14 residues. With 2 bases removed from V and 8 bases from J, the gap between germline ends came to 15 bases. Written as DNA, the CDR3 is TGTGCCAGCAGTTTAGGTCGGGGGGCTGGAGGCTACACCTTC. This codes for CASSLGRGAGGYTF.

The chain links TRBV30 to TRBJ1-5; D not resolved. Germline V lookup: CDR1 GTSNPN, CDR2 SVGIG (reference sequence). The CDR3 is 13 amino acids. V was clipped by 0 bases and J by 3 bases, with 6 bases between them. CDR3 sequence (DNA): TGTGCCTGGAGTGTTGGACTCAATCAGCCCCAGCATTTT. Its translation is CAWSVGLNQPQHF.

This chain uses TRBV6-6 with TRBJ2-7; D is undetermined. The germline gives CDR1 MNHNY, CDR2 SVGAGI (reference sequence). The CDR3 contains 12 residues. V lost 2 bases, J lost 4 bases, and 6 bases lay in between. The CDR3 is CASSYTGYEQYF. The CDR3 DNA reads TGTGCCAGCAGTTACACCGGTTACGAGCAGTACTTC.

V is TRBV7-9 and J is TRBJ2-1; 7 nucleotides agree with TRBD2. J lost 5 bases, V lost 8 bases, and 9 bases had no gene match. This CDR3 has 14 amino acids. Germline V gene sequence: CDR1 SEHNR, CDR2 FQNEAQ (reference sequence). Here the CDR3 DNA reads TGTGCCAGCCAAAGCGGGGAGTGGGACAATGAGCAGTTCTTC. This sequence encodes CASQSGEWDNEQFF.

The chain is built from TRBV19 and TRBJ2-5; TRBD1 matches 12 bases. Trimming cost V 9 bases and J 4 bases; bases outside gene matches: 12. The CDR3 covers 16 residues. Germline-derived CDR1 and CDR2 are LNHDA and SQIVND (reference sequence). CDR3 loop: CASQPRGTGGRETQYF. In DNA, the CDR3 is TGTGCCAGCCAACCGAGGGGGACAGGGGGCAGAGAGACCCAGTACTTC.

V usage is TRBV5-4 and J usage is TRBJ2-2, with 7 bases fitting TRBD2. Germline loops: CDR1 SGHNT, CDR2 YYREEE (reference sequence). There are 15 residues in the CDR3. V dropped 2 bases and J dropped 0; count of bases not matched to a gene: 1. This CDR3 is CASSFSGANTGELFF. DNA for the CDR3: TGTGCCAGCAGCTTCAGCGGGGCGAACACCGGGGAGCTGTTTTTT.

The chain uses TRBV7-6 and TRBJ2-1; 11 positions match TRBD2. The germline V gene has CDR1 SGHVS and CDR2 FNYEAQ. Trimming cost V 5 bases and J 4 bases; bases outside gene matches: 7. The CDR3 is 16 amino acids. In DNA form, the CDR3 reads TGTGCCAGCAGCGGGACCGGGACTAGCGGTTACAATGAGCAGTTCTTC. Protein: CASSGTGTSGYNEQFF.

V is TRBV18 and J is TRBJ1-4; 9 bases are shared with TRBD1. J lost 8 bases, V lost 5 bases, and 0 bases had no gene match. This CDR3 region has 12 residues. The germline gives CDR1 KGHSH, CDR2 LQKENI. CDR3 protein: CASSGQGEKLFF. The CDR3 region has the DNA TGTGCCAGCTCAGGACAGGGGGAAAAACTGTTTTTT. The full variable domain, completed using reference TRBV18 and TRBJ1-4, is NAGVMQNPRHLVRRRGQEARLRCSPMKGHSHVYWYRQLPEEGLKFMVYLQKENIIDESGMPKERFSAEFPKEGPSILRIQQVVRGDSAAYFCASSGQGEKLFFGSGTQLSVL.

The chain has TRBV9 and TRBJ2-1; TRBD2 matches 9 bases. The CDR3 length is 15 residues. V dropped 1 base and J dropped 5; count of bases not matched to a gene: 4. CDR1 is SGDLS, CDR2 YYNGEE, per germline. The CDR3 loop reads CASSVSAGGDNEQFF. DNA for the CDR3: TGTGCCAGCAGCGTATCGGCGGGGGGGGACAATGAGCAGTTCTTC.

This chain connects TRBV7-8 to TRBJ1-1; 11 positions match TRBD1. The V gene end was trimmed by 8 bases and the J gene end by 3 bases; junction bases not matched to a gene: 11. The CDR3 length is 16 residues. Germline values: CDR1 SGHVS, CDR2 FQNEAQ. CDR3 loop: CASARDRGSLYTEAFF. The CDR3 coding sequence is TGTGCCAGCGCCCGGGACAGGGGGTCTTTGTACACTGAAGCTTTCTTT.

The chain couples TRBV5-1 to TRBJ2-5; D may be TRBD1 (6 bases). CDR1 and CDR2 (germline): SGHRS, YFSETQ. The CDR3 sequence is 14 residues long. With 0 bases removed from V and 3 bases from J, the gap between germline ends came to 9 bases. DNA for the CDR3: TGCGCCAGCAGCTTGGGGTACAGGGAAGAGACCCAGTACTTC. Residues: CASSLGYREETQYF.

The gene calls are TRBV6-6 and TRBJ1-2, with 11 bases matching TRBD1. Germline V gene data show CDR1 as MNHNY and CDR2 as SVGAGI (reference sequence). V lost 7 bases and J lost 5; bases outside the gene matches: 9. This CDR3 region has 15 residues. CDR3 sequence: CASTGQGAIAYGYTF. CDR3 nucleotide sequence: TGTGCCAGCACTGGACAGGGGGCCATCGCTTATGGCTACACCTTC.

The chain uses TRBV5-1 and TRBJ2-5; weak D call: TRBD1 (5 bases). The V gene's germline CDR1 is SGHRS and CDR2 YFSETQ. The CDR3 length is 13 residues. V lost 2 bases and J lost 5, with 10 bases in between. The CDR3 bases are TGCGCCAGCAGCTTCCAGGGCGAGGAGACCCAGTACTTC. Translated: CASSFQGEETQYF.

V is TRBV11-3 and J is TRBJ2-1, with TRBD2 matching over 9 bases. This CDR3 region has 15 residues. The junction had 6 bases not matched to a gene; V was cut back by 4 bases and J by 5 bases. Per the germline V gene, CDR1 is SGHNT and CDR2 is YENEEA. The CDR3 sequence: CASSWSSGDNNEQFF. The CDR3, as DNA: TGTGCCAGCAGCTGGTCTAGCGGGGATAACAATGAGCAGTTCTTC.

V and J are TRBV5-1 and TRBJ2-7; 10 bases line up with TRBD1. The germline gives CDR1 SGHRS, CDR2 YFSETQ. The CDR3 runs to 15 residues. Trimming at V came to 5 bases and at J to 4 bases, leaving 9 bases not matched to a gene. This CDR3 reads CASRTGTGATYEQYF. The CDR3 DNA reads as TGCGCCAGCAGAACCGGGACAGGGGCCACGTACGAGCAGTACTTC.

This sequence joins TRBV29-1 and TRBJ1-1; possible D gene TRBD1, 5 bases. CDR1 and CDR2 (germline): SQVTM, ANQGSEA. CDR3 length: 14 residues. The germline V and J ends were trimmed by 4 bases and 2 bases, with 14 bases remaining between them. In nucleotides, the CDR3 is TGCAGCGTTGCTCCTTGGGGGGATAACACTGAAGCTTTCTTT. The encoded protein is CSVAPWGDNTEAFF.

Here the CDR3 reads CAISDRQASYNEQFF. For the CDR3, the DNA is TGTGCCATCAGTGATAGACAGGCCTCCTACAATGAGCAGTTCTTC. V usage is TRBV10-3 and J usage is TRBJ2-1, with D perhaps matching TRBD1 (6 bases). Germline CDR1 ENHRY, CDR2 SYGVKD. The V end lost 3 bases, the J end lost 0 bases, and 9 bases lay between the germline ends. The CDR3 loop spans 15 amino acids.

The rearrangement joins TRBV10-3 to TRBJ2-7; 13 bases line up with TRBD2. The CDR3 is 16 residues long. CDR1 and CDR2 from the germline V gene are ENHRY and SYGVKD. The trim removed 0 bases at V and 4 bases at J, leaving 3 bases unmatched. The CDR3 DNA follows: TGTGCCATCAGTGAGTCAGGGACTAGCGGGACTTACGAGCAGTACTTC. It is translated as CAISESGTSGTYEQYF.

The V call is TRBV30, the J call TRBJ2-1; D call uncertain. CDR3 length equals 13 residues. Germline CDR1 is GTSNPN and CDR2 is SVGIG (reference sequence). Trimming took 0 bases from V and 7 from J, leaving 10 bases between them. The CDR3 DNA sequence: TGTGCCTGGAGTGTACTACGGTCTAATGAGCAGTTCTTC. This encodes CAWSVLRSNEQFF.

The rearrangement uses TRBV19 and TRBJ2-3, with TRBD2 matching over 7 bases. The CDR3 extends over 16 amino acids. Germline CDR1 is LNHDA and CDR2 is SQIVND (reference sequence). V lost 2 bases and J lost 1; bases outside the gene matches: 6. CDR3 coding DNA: TGTGCCAGTAGTATAATCCCTAGCGGAGGCACAGATACGCAGTATTTT. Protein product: CASSIIPSGGTDTQYF.

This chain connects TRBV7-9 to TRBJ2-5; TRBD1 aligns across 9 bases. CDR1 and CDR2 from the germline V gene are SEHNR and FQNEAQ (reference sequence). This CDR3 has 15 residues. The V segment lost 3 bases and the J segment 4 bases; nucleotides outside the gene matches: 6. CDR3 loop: CASSFGDRVTETQYF. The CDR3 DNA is TGTGCCAGCAGCTTTGGGGACAGGGTAACAGAGACCCAGTACTTC. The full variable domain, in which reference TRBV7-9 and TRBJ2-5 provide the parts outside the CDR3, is DTGVSQNPRHKITKRGQNVTFRCDPISEHNRLYWYRQTLGQGPEFLTYFQNEAQLEKSRLLSDRFSAERPKGSFSTLEIQRTEQGDSAMYLCASSFGDRVTETQYFGPGTRLLVL.